A selection of T cell receptor beta chains follows, all from one sample in a study of T cell repertoires in cytomegalovirus infection. TCRdb redid the calling of the reads with MiXCR, one entry per CDR3 protein. Found here are roughly 500,000 distinct CDR3 sequences, 30% to 35% of them singletons; the top ten hold about 17%. These TCRs are of unknown antigen specificity. The specimen comprised cultured PBMCs, sampled from culture after CMV antigen stimulation. The receptors originated from a human donor in good health (CMV status not recorded). Some clones in this sample may be carry-over from other donors' samples. The CDR3 runs from the conserved cysteine through the conserved F or W. D genes are given only for firm matches. Clone size is shown for a subset of rows, as once, few, many or a class of expanded clone.

clone size: -; D gene: -; V gene: TRBV5-4; J gene: TRBJ2-1; CDR3 DNA: TGTGCCAGCAGCTCCCATGTCGGGGGGACAGGCAATGAGCAGTTCTTC; CDR3 protein: CASSSHVGGTGNEQFF
clone size: few; D gene: -; V gene: TRBV7-2; J gene: TRBJ1-2; CDR3 DNA: TGTGCCAGCAGCTTAGAGTTTAGACAGCGTACTGGCTACACCTTC; CDR3 protein: CASSLEFRQRTGYTF
clone size: -; D gene: -; V gene: TRBV5-4; J gene: TRBJ2-1; CDR3 DNA: TGTGCCAGCAGCTTGGGTGGTGCTAGATCCCCCAATGAGCAGTTCTTC; CDR3 protein: CASSLGGARSPNEQFF
clone size: -; D gene: TRBD2; V gene: TRBV10-3; J gene: TRBJ2-1; CDR3 DNA: TGTGCCATCAGCGCCCGGACTAGCTTGGAGAGATCCAATGAGCAGTTCTTC; CDR3 protein: CAISARTSLERSNEQFF
clone size: -; D gene: -; V gene: TRBV20-1; J gene: TRBJ1-2; CDR3 DNA: TGCAGTGCTAGAGCCCTTAACTATGGCTACACCTTC; CDR3 protein: CSARALNYGYTF
clone size: few; D gene: -; V gene: TRBV15; J gene: TRBJ1-5; CDR3 DNA: TGTGCCACCAGCAGAGATAGTCAGCCCCAGCATTTT; CDR3 protein: CATSRDSQPQHF
clone size: -; D gene: -; V gene: TRBV28; J gene: TRBJ2-2; CDR3 DNA: TGTGCCAGCAGTTTAAAAGGCTACACCGGGGAGCTGTTTTTT; CDR3 protein: CASSLKGYTGELFF
clone size: -; D gene: -; V gene: TRBV6-6; J gene: TRBJ2-2; CDR3 DNA: TGTGCCAGCAGTGGGAGGAGGGCGGGCACCGGGGAGCTGTTTTTT; CDR3 protein: CASSGRRAGTGELFF
clone size: few; D gene: -; V gene: TRBV30; J gene: TRBJ1-2; CDR3 DNA: TGTGCCTGGTGGGGCGTTCGGAGGGGCATTGGCTACACCTTC; CDR3 protein: CAWWGVRRGIGYTF
clone size: many; D gene: TRBD2; V gene: TRBV19; J gene: TRBJ2-1; CDR3 DNA: TGTGCCAGTAGTGTCGGACTAGCGAATGAGCAGTTCTTC; CDR3 protein: CASSVGLANEQFF
clone size: -; D gene: -; V gene: TRBV24-1; J gene: TRBJ1-5; CDR3 DNA: TGTGCCACCAGTGAGAACCCGACCGAGATTTATAGCAATCAGCCCCAGCATTTT; CDR3 protein: CATSENPTEIYSNQPQHF
clone size: -; D gene: -; V gene: TRBV6-2/TRBV6-3; J gene: TRBJ2-5; CDR3 DNA: TGTGCCAGCGACCGGGCAGGAGGCTGGGAGACCCAGTACTTC; CDR3 protein: CASDRAGGWETQYF
clone size: few; D gene: -; V gene: TRBV7-9; J gene: TRBJ1-1; CDR3 DNA: TGTGCCAGCCTCGGAAACAGGCTGAACACTGAAGCTTTCTTT; CDR3 protein: CASLGNRLNTEAFF
clone size: few; D gene: TRBD2; V gene: TRBV6-2/TRBV6-3; J gene: TRBJ2-7; CDR3 DNA: TGTGCCAGCAGTCACGGGGGGACCAAGGGGTCCTACGAGCAGTACTTC; CDR3 protein: CASSHGGTKGSYEQYF
clone size: many; D gene: TRBD2; V gene: TRBV7-2; J gene: TRBJ2-7; CDR3 DNA: TGTGCCAGCAGCTCGGGACTAGCGGGGGCCTACGAGCAGTACTTC; CDR3 protein: CASSSGLAGAYEQYF
clone size: -; D gene: -; V gene: TRBV20-1; J gene: TRBJ2-7; CDR3 DNA: TGCAGTGCCAATGCACAGATAACACCCCACGAGCAGTACTTC; CDR3 protein: CSANAQITPHEQYF
clone size: -; D gene: -; V gene: TRBV6-2/TRBV6-3; J gene: TRBJ2-6; CDR3 DNA: TGTGCCAGCAGGCCACCAGGGCCCGGGGCCAACGTCCTGACTTTC; CDR3 protein: CASRPPGPGANVLTF